These 10 T cell receptor beta chains were all obtained from the same sample, sequenced in a study of T-cell reconstitution after alpha-beta-depleted transplantation in children. This sample's TCRbeta library carried unique molecular identifier barcodes. TCRdb processed the PCR reads anew with MiXCR; each CDR3 protein has one entry. The table includes about 440,000 distinct CDR3 sequences, over 40% detected once. The sample consisted of PBMCs, taken before TCRalphabeta/CD19-depleted stem cell transplant. Receptor source: a girl aged 2 to 10 with aplastic anemia, due to receive a stem cell transplant.

The chain carries TRBV20-1 and TRBJ2-7, with D perhaps matching TRBD1 (6 bases). Trimming removed 0 bases at V and 1 base at J, with 7 bases between. CDR3 length: 13 residues. Per germline, CDR1 DFQATT and CDR2 SNEGSKA (reference sequence). Here the CDR3 DNA reads TGCAGTGCTAGAGATGACAGGTCCTACGAGCAGTACTTC. Protein: CSARDDRSYEQYF.

The chain links TRBV3-1 to TRBJ1-2; D not certain. Between the trimmed V and J ends, which lost 0 bases and 5 bases, there was a span of 7 bases. This CDR3 is built from 13 residues. Germline V gene data show CDR1 as LGHDT and CDR2 as YNNKEL (reference sequence). The CDR3 DNA follows: TGTGCCAGCAGCCAAGAACAGTTATATGGCTACACCTTC. Protein sequence: CASSQEQLYGYTF.

V gene TRBV10-3 combines with J gene TRBJ2-7; tentatively, D is TRBD2 (5 bases). The CDR3 extends over 13 amino acids. The ends were cut back, 2 bases at V and 3 bases at J, with 8 bases in the middle. Per the germline V gene, CDR1 is ENHRY and CDR2 is SYGVKD. The CDR3 region has the DNA TGTGCCATCAGTGAGGAGGGAGACTACGAGCAGTACTTC. Its translation: CAISEEGDYEQYF.

This clonotype was recorded many times. The V call is TRBV4-1, the J call TRBJ1-1, with 8 nucleotides matching TRBD1. The V gene end was trimmed by 0 bases and the J gene end by 0 bases; junction bases not matched to a gene: 3. CDR3 length: 16 amino acids. CDR1 is MGHRA, CDR2 YSYEKL, per germline. The CDR3: CASSQDTGGMNTEAFF. The DNA for the CDR3 is TGCGCCAGCAGCCAAGATACAGGGGGAATGAACACTGAAGCTTTCTTT.

The gene calls are TRBV15 and TRBJ2-7; TRBD2 aligns across 8 bases. Germline CDR1 reads LNHNV; CDR2 reads YYDKDF (reference sequence). This CDR3 has 13 residues. V lost 9 bases and J lost 5; bases outside the gene matches: 9. The CDR3 protein is CATLLAGSHEQYF. CDR3 nucleotide sequence: TGTGCCACTCTCCTAGCGGGTTCCCACGAGCAGTACTTC.

The chain links TRBV27 to TRBJ2-1, with 8 bases lining up with TRBD2. In germline, CDR1 is MNHEY, CDR2 SMNVEV (reference sequence). The CDR3 is made up of 20 amino acids. The junction had 24 bases not matched to a gene; V was cut back by 4 bases and J by 7 bases. CDR3 amino acids: CASSWGGRVTGGPRDNEQFF. DNA of the CDR3: TGTGCCAGCAGTTGGGGGGGACGCGTAACGGGAGGGCCCAGAGATAATGAGCAGTTCTTC.

This clonotype turned up a few times. The chain couples TRBV20-1 to TRBJ2-1; 8 nucleotides line up with TRBD2. The germline V gene has CDR1 DFQATT and CDR2 SNEGSKA (reference sequence). The ends lost 6 bases at V and 7 bases at J; junction bases unmatched: 14. The CDR3 covers 15 residues. This chain's CDR3 is CSAPNTAGGENEQFF. Here the CDR3 DNA reads TGCAGTGCCCCCAACACTGCGGGAGGAGAAAATGAGCAGTTCTTC.

The table lists this clonotype with many counts. This chain connects TRBV28 to TRBJ1-4; D remains unclear. V gave up 5 bases and J gave up 6 bases, with 7 bases separating them. The CDR3 is made up of 12 amino acids. Germline lookup yields CDR1 MDHEN and CDR2 SYDVKM. CDR3 region: CASSLQDEKLFF. DNA of the CDR3: TGTGCCAGCAGTCTTCAAGATGAAAAACTGTTTTTT.

The V call is TRBV20-1, the J call TRBJ2-3; 9 bases map to TRBD2. Germline trimming cut 5 bases from V and 0 bases from J; bases unmatched to any gene: 9. The CDR3 sequence is 16 residues long. Germline CDR1 and CDR2: DFQATT and SNEGSKA (reference sequence). The DNA of the CDR3 is TGCAGTGCTTCGCAGAGACTAGCGGATAGCACAGATACGCAGTATTTT. Protein product: CSASQRLADSTDTQYF.

This clonotype appeared a few times. The chain recombines TRBV27 with TRBJ2-5; TRBD2 might be the D (7 bases). CDR3 length equals 13 residues. V was pared by 8 bases and J by 0 bases, with 10 bases between. Germline assignment: CDR1 MNHEY and CDR2 SMNVEV (reference sequence). The CDR3 loop reads CASGRGYQETQYF. The CDR3 DNA reads TGTGCCAGCGGGAGGGGGTACCAAGAGACCCAGTACTTC.